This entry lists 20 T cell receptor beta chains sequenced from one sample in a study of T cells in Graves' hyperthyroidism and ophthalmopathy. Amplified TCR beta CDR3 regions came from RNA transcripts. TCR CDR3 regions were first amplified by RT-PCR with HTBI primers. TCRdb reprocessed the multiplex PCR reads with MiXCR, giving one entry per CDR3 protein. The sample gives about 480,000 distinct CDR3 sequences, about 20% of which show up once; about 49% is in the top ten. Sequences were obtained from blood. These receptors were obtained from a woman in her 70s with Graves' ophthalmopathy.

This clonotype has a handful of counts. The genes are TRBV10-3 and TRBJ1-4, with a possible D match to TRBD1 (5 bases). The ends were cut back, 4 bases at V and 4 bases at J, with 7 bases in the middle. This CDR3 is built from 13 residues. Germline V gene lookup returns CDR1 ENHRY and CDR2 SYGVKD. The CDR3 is CAISATVNEKLFF. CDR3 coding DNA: TGTGCCATCAGTGCGACAGTTAATGAAAAACTGTTTTTT.

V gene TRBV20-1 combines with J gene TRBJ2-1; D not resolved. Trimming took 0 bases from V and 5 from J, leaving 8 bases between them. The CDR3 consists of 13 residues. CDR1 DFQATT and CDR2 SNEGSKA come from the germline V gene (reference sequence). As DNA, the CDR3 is TGCAGTGCTAGAGATCTGTCGAACAATGAGCAGTTCTTC. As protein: CSARDLSNNEQFF.

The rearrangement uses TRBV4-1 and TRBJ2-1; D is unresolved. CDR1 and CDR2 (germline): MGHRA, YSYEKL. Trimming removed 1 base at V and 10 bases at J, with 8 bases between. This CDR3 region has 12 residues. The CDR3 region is CASSQVWTEQFF. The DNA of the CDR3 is TGCGCCAGCAGCCAAGTCTGGACGGAGCAGTTCTTC.

The CDR3 DNA sequence: TGCGCCAGCAGCCCCCTGCAGGGATTCGACGAGCAGTACTTC. It is translated as CASSPLQGFDEQYF. The rearrangement links TRBV5-1 to TRBJ2-7, with TRBD1 as a possible D gene (5 bases). The CDR3 is 14 amino acids. V was cut by 4 bases and J by 5 bases, with 16 bases left in between. Germline values: CDR1 SGHRS, CDR2 YFSETQ.

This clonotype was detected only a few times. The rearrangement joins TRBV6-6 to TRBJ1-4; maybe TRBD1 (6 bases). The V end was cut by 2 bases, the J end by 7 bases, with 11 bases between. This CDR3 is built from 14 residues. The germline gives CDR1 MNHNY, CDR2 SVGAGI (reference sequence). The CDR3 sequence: CASSYAGEGEKLFF. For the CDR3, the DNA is TGTGCCAGCAGTTACGCAGGGGAAGGTGAAAAACTGTTTTTT.

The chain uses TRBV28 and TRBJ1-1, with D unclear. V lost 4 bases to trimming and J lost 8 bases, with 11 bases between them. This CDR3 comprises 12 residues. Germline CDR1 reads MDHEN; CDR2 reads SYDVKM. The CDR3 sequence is CASSSGLIEAFF. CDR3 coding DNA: TGTGCCAGCAGTTCCGGACTGATCGAAGCTTTCTTT.

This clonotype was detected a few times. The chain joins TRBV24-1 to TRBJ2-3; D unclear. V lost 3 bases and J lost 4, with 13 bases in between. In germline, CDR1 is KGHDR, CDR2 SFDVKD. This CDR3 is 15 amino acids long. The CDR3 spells CATSDTSTPSDTQYF. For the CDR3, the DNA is TGTGCCACCAGTGATACCTCAACTCCCTCAGATACGCAGTATTTT.

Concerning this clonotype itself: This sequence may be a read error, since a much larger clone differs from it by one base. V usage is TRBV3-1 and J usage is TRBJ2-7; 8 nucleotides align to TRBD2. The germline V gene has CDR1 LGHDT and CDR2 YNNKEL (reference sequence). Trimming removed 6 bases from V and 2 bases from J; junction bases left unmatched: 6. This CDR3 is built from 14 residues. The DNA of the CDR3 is TGTGCCAGCAGTTTCGGGGGGGGAACCTACGAGCAGTACTTC. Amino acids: CASSFGGGTYEQYF.

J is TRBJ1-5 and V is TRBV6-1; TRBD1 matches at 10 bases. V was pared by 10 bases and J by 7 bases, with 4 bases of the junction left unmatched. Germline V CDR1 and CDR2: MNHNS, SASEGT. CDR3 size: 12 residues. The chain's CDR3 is CATWDRGQPQHF. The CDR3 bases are TGTGCCACCTGGGACAGGGGACAGCCCCAGCATTTT.

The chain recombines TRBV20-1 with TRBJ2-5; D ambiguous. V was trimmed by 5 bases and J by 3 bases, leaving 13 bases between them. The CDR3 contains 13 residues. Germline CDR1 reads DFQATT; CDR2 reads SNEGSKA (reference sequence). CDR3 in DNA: TGCAGTGCTGCGGACGGGTTAAAAGAGACCCAGTACTTC. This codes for CSAADGLKETQYF.

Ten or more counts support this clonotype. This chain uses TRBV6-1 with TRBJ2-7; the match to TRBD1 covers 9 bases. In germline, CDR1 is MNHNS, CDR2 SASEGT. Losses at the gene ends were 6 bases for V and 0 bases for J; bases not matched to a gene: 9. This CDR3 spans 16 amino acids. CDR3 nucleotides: TGTGCCAGCAGACCTCTACAGGGGGCCATCTCCTACGAGCAGTACTTC. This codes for CASRPLQGAISYEQYF.

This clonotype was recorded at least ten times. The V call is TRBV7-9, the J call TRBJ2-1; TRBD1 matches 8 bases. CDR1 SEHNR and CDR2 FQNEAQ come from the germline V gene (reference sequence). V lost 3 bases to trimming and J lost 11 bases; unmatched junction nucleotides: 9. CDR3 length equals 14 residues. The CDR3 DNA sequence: TGTGCCAGCAGCTTCCCCGGACAGGGTAGCAAGCAGTTCTTC. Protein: CASSFPGQGSKQFF.

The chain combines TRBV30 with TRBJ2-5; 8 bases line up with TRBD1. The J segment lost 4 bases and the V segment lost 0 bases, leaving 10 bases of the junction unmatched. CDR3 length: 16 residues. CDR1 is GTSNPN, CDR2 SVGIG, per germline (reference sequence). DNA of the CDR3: TGTGCCTGGAGTGTCATATCGGCAGGGGGCGGAGAGACCCAGTACTTC. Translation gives CAWSVISAGGGETQYF.

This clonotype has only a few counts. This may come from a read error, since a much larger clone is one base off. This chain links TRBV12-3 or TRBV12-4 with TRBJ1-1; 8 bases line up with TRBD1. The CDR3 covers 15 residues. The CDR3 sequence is CANSSRDRSKTEAFF. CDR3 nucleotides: TGTGCCAACAGTTCCAGGGACAGGTCGAAGACTGAAGCTTTCTTT.

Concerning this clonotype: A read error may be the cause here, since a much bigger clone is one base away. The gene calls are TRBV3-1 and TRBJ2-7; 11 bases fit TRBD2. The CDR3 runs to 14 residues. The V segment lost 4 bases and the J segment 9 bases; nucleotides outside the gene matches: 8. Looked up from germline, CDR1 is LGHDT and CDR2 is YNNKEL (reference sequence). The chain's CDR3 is CASSRGTSGLGQYF. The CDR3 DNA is TGTGCCAGCAGCCGCGGGACTAGCGGTCTTGGGCAGTACTTC.

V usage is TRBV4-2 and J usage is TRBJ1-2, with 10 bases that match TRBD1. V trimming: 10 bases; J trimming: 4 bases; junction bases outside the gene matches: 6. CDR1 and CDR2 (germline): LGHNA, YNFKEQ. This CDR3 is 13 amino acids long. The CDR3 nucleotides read TGTGCCACCCAGACAGGGGGCCGCTATGGCTACACCTTC. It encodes CATQTGGRYGYTF.

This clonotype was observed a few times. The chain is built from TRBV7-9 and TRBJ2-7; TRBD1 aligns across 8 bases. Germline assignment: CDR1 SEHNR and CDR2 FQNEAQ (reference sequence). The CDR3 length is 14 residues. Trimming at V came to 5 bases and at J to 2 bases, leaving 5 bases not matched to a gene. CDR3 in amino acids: CASSRQGSPYEQYF. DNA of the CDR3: TGTGCCAGCAGCCGACAGGGGTCCCCCTACGAGCAGTACTTC. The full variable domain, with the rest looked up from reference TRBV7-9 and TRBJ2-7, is DTGVSQNPRHKITKRGQNVTFRCDPISEHNRLYWYRQTLGQGPEFLTYFQNEAQLEKSRLLSDRFSAERPKGSFSTLEIQRTEQGDSAMYLCASSRQGSPYEQYFGPGTRLTVT.

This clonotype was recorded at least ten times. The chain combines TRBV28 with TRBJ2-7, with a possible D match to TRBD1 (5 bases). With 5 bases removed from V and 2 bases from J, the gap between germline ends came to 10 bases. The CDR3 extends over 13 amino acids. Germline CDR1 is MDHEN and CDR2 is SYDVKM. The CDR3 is CASSTTEPYEQYF. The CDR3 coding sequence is TGTGCCAGCAGTACGACAGAGCCCTACGAGCAGTACTTC.

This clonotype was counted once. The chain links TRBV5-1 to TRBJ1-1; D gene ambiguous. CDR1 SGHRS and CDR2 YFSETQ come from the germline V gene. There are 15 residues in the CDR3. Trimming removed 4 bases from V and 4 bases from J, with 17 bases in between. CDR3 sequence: CASSPPSGEGTEAFF. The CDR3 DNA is TGCGCCAGCAGCCCCCCTTCGGGAGAGGGCACTGAAGCTTTCTTT.

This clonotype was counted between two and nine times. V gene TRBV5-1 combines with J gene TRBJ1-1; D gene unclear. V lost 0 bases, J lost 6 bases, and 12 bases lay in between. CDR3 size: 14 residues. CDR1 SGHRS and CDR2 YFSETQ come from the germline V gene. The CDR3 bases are TGCGCCAGCAGCTTGGAGTTTGGGGTGGCTGAAGCTTTCTTT. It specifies CASSLEFGVAEAFF.